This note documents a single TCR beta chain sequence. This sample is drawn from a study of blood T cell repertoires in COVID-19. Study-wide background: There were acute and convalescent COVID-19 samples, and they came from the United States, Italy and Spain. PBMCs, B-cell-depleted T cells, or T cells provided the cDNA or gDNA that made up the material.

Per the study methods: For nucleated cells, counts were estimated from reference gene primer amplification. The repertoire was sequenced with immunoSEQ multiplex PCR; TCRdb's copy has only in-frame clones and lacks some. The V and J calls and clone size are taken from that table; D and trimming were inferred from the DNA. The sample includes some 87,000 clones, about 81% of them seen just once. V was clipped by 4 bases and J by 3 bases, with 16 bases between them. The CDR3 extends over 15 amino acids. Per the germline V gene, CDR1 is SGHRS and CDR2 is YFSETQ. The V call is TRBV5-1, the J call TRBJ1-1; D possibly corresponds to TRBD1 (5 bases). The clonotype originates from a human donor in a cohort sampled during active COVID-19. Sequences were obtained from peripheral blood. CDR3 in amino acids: CASSPTRTSYTEAFF. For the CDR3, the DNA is TGCGCCAGCAGCCCTACAAGGACATCTTACACTGAAGCTTTCTTT.